The sequence of this T cell receptor beta chain was determined in a study of chemoradiotherapy in HPV16-positive cancers. On the study more broadly: Functional T-cell assays on a couple of HPV16-positive patients' cells defined candidate HPV-specific clones and common TCR motifs.

Samples were taken several times over chemoradiotherapy. Clones were read by immunoSEQ multiplex PCR, and TCRdb kept only the in-frame ones, dropping some. In the table there are about 9,600 clones, about 80% of which are singletons. Regarding the study as a whole: Functional assays defining HPV-specific T cells used only a couple of HPV16-positive patients. Non-HPV-specific T cells did not expand in tumors during treatment, whereas candidate HPV-specific clones and E7-related motifs did.

Of note for this clone: As yet, its antigen is unknown.

The sequence came from a human donor with HPV-associated anogenital cancer. Sequencing was performed on tumor tissue, taken from a patient who underwent chemoradiotherapy.

In nucleotides, the CDR3 is TGCGCCAGCAGCTTGGTCGGAGGACAGATGAACACCGGGGAGCTGTTTTTT. Its translation: CASSLVGGQMNTGELFF. This chain joins TRBV5-1 and TRBJ2-2; TRBD1 might be the D (6 bases). The CDR3 runs to 17 residues. Germline V gene data show CDR1 as SGHRS and CDR2 as YFSETQ. V lost 0 bases, J lost 1 base, and 13 bases lay in between.